The clone carrying this T cell receptor beta chain was seen a single time. Method: immunoSEQ multiplex PCR; TCRdb's copy keeps in-frame clones and lacks some. The sample lists about 46,000 clones; more than 80% were seen once. Germline V gene data show CDR1 as MGHDK and CDR2 as SYGVNS. V was pared by 5 bases and J by 1 base, with 14 bases between. The CDR3 covers 15 residues. This record belongs to a study of Tregs in tolerant kidney transplant recipients. Thawed PBMCs were FACS-sorted into unstimulated CD4+CD25+CD127- regulatory T cells, CD4+CD25- non-regulatory cells, CD4 and CD8 cells. The sample taken for sequencing was Tregs from blood. The chain links TRBV25-1 to TRBJ1-1; D not certain. The receptor was derived from a human donor in good health. CDR3 nucleotides: TGTGCCAGCAGTCCCTGGGCGGGAGAGAACACTGAAGCTTTCTTT. Protein: CASSPWAGENTEAFF.